What follows are 15 T cell receptor beta chains derived from one specimen sequenced in a study of beta chain features in type 1 diabetes. These receptors have no identified antigens. Reverse transcribing all isolated RNA meant expressed TCRB transcripts were sequenced. Clones were read by immunoSEQ multiplex PCR, and TCRdb kept only the in-frame ones, dropping some. This sample has tens of thousands of clones, with about 48% found just once. Study findings and constraints: Shorter TCRB CDR3s, moderately but significantly so, marked every one of the four CD4+ subsets in Type 1 diabetes patients.

Sequences were obtained from stem cell memory CD4+ T cells from blood. These receptors all stem from a man younger than 45 with type 1 diabetes.

This chain links TRBV28 with TRBJ1-4, with D uncertain. V dropped 8 bases and J dropped 0 bases, with 13 bases sitting between them. CDR3 length: 15 amino acids. The germline CDR1 and CDR2 sequences are MDHEN and SYDVKM. The CDR3 here is CASGHTVATNEKLFF. As DNA, the CDR3 is TGTGCCAGCGGTCACACAGTCGCAACTAATGAAAAACTGTTTTTT. The whole variable domain, remainder taken from reference TRBV28 and TRBJ1-4, is DVKVTQSSRYLVKRTGEKVFLECVQDMDHENMFWYRQDPGLGLRLIYFSYDVKMKEKGDIPEGYSVSREKKERFSLILESASTNQTSMYLCASGHTVATNEKLFFGSGTQLSVL.

The V gene is TRBV9, the J gene TRBJ2-1; no clear D. CDR1 and CDR2 from the germline V gene are SGDLS and YYNGEE. CDR3 length: 16 amino acids. With 4 bases removed from V and 0 bases from J, the gap between germline ends came to 14 bases. CDR3 in DNA: TGTGCCAGCAGCCCCGAGGCGACTTACTCCTACAATGAGCAGTTCTTC. Translating it yields CASSPEATYSYNEQFF.

The chain uses TRBV7-3 and TRBJ2-1; D possibly corresponds to TRBD1 (5 bases). Germline assignment: CDR1 SGHTA and CDR2 FQGTGA. V lost 2 bases, J lost 0 bases, and 5 bases lay in between. The CDR3 totals 14 residues. The CDR3 DNA reads as TGTGCCAGCAGCTTAGACAGCTCCTACAATGAGCAGTTCTTC. Translated, it gives CASSLDSSYNEQFF.

This clone has more than one count but fewer than ten. This chain's CDR3 is CASSQGSGRAYNEQFF. The CDR3 coding sequence is TGCGCCAGCAGCCAAGGTAGCGGGAGGGCATACAATGAGCAGTTCTTC. The chain uses TRBV4-1 and TRBJ2-1; 11 bases match TRBD2. Germline CDR1 MGHRA, CDR2 YSYEKL. V was pared by 1 base and J by 4 bases, with 3 bases of the junction left unmatched. The CDR3 is 16 amino acids.

The genes are TRBV7-8 and TRBJ1-5, with D unresolved. The length of the CDR3 is 13 residues. The ends were cut back, 2 bases at V and 7 bases at J, with 9 bases in the middle. The germline V gene encodes CDR1 SGHVS and CDR2 FQNEAQ. CDR3 residues: CASSLLYRQPQHF. For the CDR3, the DNA is TGTGCCAGCAGCTTATTGTACCGGCAGCCCCAGCATTTT. The full variable domain, in which reference TRBV7-8 and TRBJ1-5 provide the parts outside the CDR3, is GAGVSQSPRYKVAKRGQDVALRCDPISGHVSLFWYQQALGQGPEFLTYFQNEAQLDKSGLPSDRFFAERPEGSVSTLKIQRTQQEDSAVYLCASSLLYRQPQHFGDGTRLSIL.

This clone was observed a handful of times. V is TRBV28 and J is TRBJ1-5; maybe TRBD1 (5 bases). This CDR3 is 15 amino acids long. V was cut by 3 bases and J by 3 bases, with 12 bases left in between. Germline CDR1 and CDR2: MDHEN and SYDVKM. The CDR3 reads CASSFPGGVNQPQHF. In DNA, the CDR3 is TGTGCCAGCAGTTTCCCCGGGGGGGTCAATCAGCCCCAGCATTTT.

This clone was seen a handful of times. This chain uses TRBV27 with TRBJ1-4; 11 bases line up with TRBD1. CDR3 length: 16 residues. CDR1 is MNHEY and CDR2 is SMNVEV in the germline V gene (reference sequence). V lost 3 bases, J lost 4 bases, and 4 bases stayed unmatched. The CDR3 loop reads CASSFGTGGSNEKLFF. CDR3 DNA: TGTGCCAGCAGTTTCGGGACAGGGGGAAGTAATGAAAAACTGTTTTTT.

The chain links TRBV29-1 to TRBJ1-5, with TRBD1 matching 9 bases. The J segment lost 7 bases and the V segment lost 4 bases, leaving 11 bases of the junction unmatched. The CDR3 covers 15 residues. Germline lookup yields CDR1 SQVTM and CDR2 ANQGSEA. The CDR3 DNA reads as TGCAGCGTTGTTGGGACAGGGACGGTGAACCAGCCCCAGCATTTT. The encoded protein is CSVVGTGTVNQPQHF.

The CDR3 region has the DNA TGCGCCAGCAGCTTGGTCTTTGGACTAGCGTCATCTGAGCAGTTCTTC. Translated, it gives CASSLVFGLASSEQFF. The J gene is TRBJ2-1, the V gene TRBV5-1; 9 nucleotides match TRBD2. Trimming took 0 bases from V and 9 from J; bases not matched to a gene: 10. The germline V gene encodes CDR1 SGHRS and CDR2 YFSETQ. The length of the CDR3 is 16 residues.

V and J are TRBV7-3 and TRBJ2-7; D possibly corresponds to TRBD2 (6 bases). This CDR3 spans 13 amino acids. The V end lost 5 bases, the J end lost 6 bases, and 14 bases lay between the germline ends. CDR1 is SGHTA and CDR2 is FQGTGA in the germline V gene. The DNA of the CDR3 is TGTGCCAGCAGCCCTACCAGCGGGTCCGAGCAGTACTTC. Amino acid sequence: CASSPTSGSEQYF.

The table lists this clone with a few counts. The genes are TRBV18 and TRBJ1-1, with 11 positions matching TRBD1. The CDR3 runs to 18 residues. After removal of 6 bases from V and 4 bases from J, the junction contained 16 bases not matched to a gene. CDR1 KGHSH and CDR2 LQKENI come from the germline V gene. CDR3 sequence: CASSLGQGVTWLGTEAFF. The CDR3 DNA sequence: TGTGCCAGCTCCCTGGGACAGGGGGTAACTTGGTTGGGCACTGAAGCTTTCTTT.

The chain combines TRBV23-1 with TRBJ1-1; D may be TRBD1 (5 bases). TRBV23-1 is an ORF for which the function is uncertain. The germline V and J ends were trimmed by 3 bases and 1 base, with 12 bases remaining between them. The CDR3 consists of 15 residues. CDR3 sequence (DNA): TGCGCCAGCAGTCACCTGACAGTCGAGAACACTGAAGCTTTCTTT. Translated, it gives CASSHLTVENTEAFF.

The CDR3 nucleotides are TGTGCCAGCAGCTTAGCGACGGGACTAGCGGGGTTATACGAGCAGTACTTC. The encoded protein is CASSLATGLAGLYEQYF. The chain joins TRBV7-9 to TRBJ2-7, with 13 bases fitting TRBD2. V gave up 0 bases and J gave up 4 bases; unmatched junction bases: 6. Germline CDR1 reads SEHNR; CDR2 reads FQNEAQ (reference sequence). The CDR3 totals 17 residues.

The chain combines TRBV2 with TRBJ2-1, with D maybe TRBD2 (6 bases). V lost 5 bases and J 5 bases, leaving 16 bases between the germline ends. From germline, CDR1 is SNHLY and CDR2 FYNNEI. CDR3 length equals 15 residues. The CDR3 reads CASSLFSGYNNEQFF. CDR3 sequence (DNA): TGTGCCAGCAGTCTCTTTAGCGGATACAACAATGAGCAGTTCTTC.

V and J are TRBV28 and TRBJ2-7, with D possibly being TRBD1 (6 bases). V was pared by 5 bases and J by 2 bases, with 16 bases between. Germline CDR1 MDHEN, CDR2 SYDVKM. The CDR3 has 15 amino acids. The CDR3 DNA reads TGTGCCAGCAGTAACCCCGTAGGGGGACCCTACGAGCAGTACTTC. This codes for CASSNPVGGPYEQYF.